A selection of T cell receptor beta chains follows, all from one sample in a study of T-cell reconstitution after alpha-beta-depleted transplantation in children. Each CDR3 protein is one row after TCRdb ran MiXCR on the PCR reads. The sample comprises some 490,000 distinct CDR3 sequences, around 12% of which are singletons, and less than 6.5% rests with the top ten. Here the sequenced sample was PBMCs from the stem cell graft donor, taken from the stem cell graft. Receptors originate from a human donor who donated a stem cell graft to a child with combined immunodeficiency. Both conserved end residues are part of each CDR3.

CDR3	V	J
CAIRTGQAYNSPLHF	TRBV10-3	TRBJ1-6
CASSLAGQGSYEQYF	TRBV5-1	TRBJ2-7
CASSVTANQPQHF	TRBV12-3/TRBV12-4	TRBJ1-5
CASSLVSSRETQYF	TRBV11-2	TRBJ2-5
CATSDANTDTQYF	TRBV24-1	TRBJ2-3
CSATEGLAGGMETQYF	TRBV20-1	TRBJ2-5
CASSQEPGGYNEQFF	TRBV3-1	TRBJ2-1
CSASPDRGSFYEQYF	TRBV20-1	TRBJ2-7
CASRTGLQETQYF	TRBV6-1	TRBJ2-5
CSARDNGVRRKAFF	TRBV20-1	TRBJ1-1
CASSSRQGWYEQYF	TRBV7-2	TRBJ2-7
CASSLPRPFRLGGSYNEQFF	TRBV3-1	TRBJ2-1
CASSLGRFYEQYF	TRBV5-1	TRBJ2-7
CASSKLSDRSYEQYF	TRBV21-1	TRBJ2-7
CASSLVAGGFQETQYF	TRBV12-3/TRBV12-4	TRBJ2-5
CASGLVPGANTGELFF	TRBV12-5	TRBJ2-2
CASSQGTNYEQYF	TRBV4-3	TRBJ2-7
CASSSPLTGNQPQHF	TRBV28	TRBJ1-5
CAWRAGSGQPQHF	TRBV30	TRBJ1-5
CASSLDGGFQETQYF	TRBV5-5	TRBJ2-5
CSARGPGGANTGELFF	TRBV20-1	TRBJ2-2
CASSGGGDLFSYNEQFF	TRBV5-1	TRBJ2-1